This T cell receptor (beta chain) was retrieved from a study of patients and donors after allogeneic stem cell transplantation. This clonotype was recorded at least ten times. The junction had 1 base not matched to a gene; V was cut back by 5 bases and J by 5 bases. The CDR3 is 14 residues long. A single record per CDR3 protein comes from TCRdb applying MiXCR to the RT-PCR reads. The sample contains about 400,000 distinct CDR3 sequences, more than 15% of which appear only once. The clonotype originates from a human donor who was either an allogeneic HSCT recipient or a stem cell or donor lymphocyte infusion donor (not recorded which). It is not recorded whose cells these are; they may come from a transplant donor. Sequencing used blood, either unsorted or a sorted T cell fraction (not recorded which). This rearrangement joins TRBV12-3 or TRBV12-4 to TRBJ2-2; the match to TRBD1 covers 11 bases. The CDR3 sequence: CASSRDRGTGELFF. CDR3 nucleotides: TGTGCCAGCAGTCGGGACAGGGGGACCGGGGAGCTGTTTTTT.